These 32 T cell receptor beta chains were sequenced from one sample in a study of blood T cell repertoires in COVID-19. This table comes from immunoSEQ multiplex PCR, and its TCRdb copy is limited to in-frame clones, with some not included. The sample records about 270,000 clones, 75% to 90% being singletons. Sequenced material: PBMCs or T cells enriched from blood (not recorded which). The receptors derive from a young woman with acute COVID-19.

The V call is TRBV4-3, the J call TRBJ1-2; the D is unclear. Deletions cut 1 base from V and 4 bases from J, with 7 bases between. This CDR3 comprises 13 residues. Per germline, CDR1 LGHNA and CDR2 YSLEER. CDR3 protein: CASSQVSGYGYTF. CDR3 DNA: TGCGCCAGCAGCCAAGTGTCGGGCTATGGCTACACCTTC.

The chain employs TRBV14 and TRBJ2-3; 10 bases line up with TRBD2. J gave up 0 bases and V 6 bases, and 6 bases lay outside the gene matches. The CDR3 loop spans 16 amino acids. Germline loops: CDR1 SGHDN, CDR2 FVKESK. The CDR3 loop is CASRPGLAHSTDTQYF. The CDR3 DNA is TGTGCCAGCAGGCCGGGACTAGCGCATAGCACAGATACGCAGTATTTT.

In DNA, the CDR3 is TGTGCCAGCAGTGAACAGGGGGCCGTGAACACTGAAGCTTTCTTT. Protein product: CASSEQGAVNTEAFF. V is TRBV6-1 and J is TRBJ1-1; 8 nucleotides match TRBD1. CDR3 length: 15 residues. V was clipped by 2 bases and J by 0 bases; unmatched bases: 2. From germline, CDR1 is MNHNS and CDR2 SASEGT.

The chain employs TRBV28 and TRBJ1-2; D might be TRBD1 (6 bases). The germline CDR1 and CDR2 sequences are MDHEN and SYDVKM. The CDR3 covers 16 residues. Trimming took off 2 bases at V and 3 bases at J, with 16 bases between the two ends. CDR3 residues: CASSLIRGRGYYGYTF. The CDR3 DNA reads TGTGCCAGCAGTTTAATCAGGGGAAGGGGGTACTATGGCTACACCTTC.

J is TRBJ1-1 and V is TRBV30; weak D call: TRBD1 (6 bases). Germline V CDR1 and CDR2: GTSNPN, SVGIG (reference sequence). CDR3 size: 13 residues. V was shortened by 4 bases and J by 3 bases, with 12 bases between the two germline ends. CDR3 loop: CAWNIEGDTEAFF. The CDR3 DNA sequence: TGTGCCTGGAACATAGAGGGGGACACTGAAGCTTTCTTT.

This clone showed up just once. This chain joins TRBV5-4 and TRBJ1-1; D not certain. Trimming removed 0 bases from V and 3 bases from J, with 9 bases in between. Germline lookup yields CDR1 SGHNT and CDR2 YYREEE (reference sequence). The CDR3 covers 14 residues. The CDR3 reads CASSLDYGDTEAFF. CDR3 DNA sequence: TGTGCCAGCAGCTTGGATTACGGAGACACTGAAGCTTTCTTT.

The chain combines TRBV7-2 with TRBJ2-7; TRBD2 aligns across 11 bases. The germline V gene has CDR1 SGHTA and CDR2 FQGNSA. Trimming cost V 2 bases and J 4 bases; bases outside gene matches: 4. This CDR3 is 15 amino acids long. In DNA, the CDR3 is TGTGCCAGCAGCTTATCGGGACTAGCGGATTACGAGCAGTACTTC. Residues: CASSLSGLADYEQYF.

In its sample, this clone was seen once. This rearrangement joins TRBV28 to TRBJ2-1, with D possibly TRBD1 on 6 matching bases. Germline CDR1 MDHEN, CDR2 SYDVKM. The CDR3 length is 14 residues. Trimming left V 6 bases short and J 5 bases short, with 14 bases between. The CDR3 spells CASRDNRANNEQFF. The CDR3 DNA reads TGTGCCAGCAGGGATAACAGGGCTAACAATGAGCAGTTCTTC.

V usage is TRBV3-1 (or the pseudogene TRBV3-2) and J usage is TRBJ1-1, with D perhaps matching TRBD1 (6 bases). Germline V gene sequence: CDR1 LGHDT, CDR2 YNNKEL (reference sequence). V lost 5 bases, J lost 1 base, and 17 bases lay in between. The length of the CDR3 is 16 residues. The CDR3 region has the DNA TGTGCCAGCAGCTTAAGGGGTGACAGGAAGAACACTGAAGCTTTCTTT. This encodes CASSLRGDRKNTEAFF.

The chain carries TRBV27 and TRBJ2-7, with D unclear. The ends were cut back, 4 bases at V and 0 bases at J, with 4 bases in the middle. The CDR3 has 12 amino acids. From germline, CDR1 is MNHEY and CDR2 SMNVEV (reference sequence). The CDR3 spells CASSSPSYEQYF. The CDR3 DNA follows: TGTGCCAGCAGTTCTCCCTCCTACGAGCAGTACTTC.

The CDR3 DNA sequence: TGTGCCAGCAGTTTATACTCCTACTCCTACGAGCAGTACTTC. It is translated as CASSLYSYSYEQYF. The V call is TRBV27, the J call TRBJ2-7; D not certain. The germline V gene has CDR1 MNHEY and CDR2 SMNVEV (reference sequence). Deletions cut 1 base from V and 0 bases from J, with 7 bases between. This CDR3 is built from 14 residues.

This clone was observed a single time. V usage is TRBV11-2 and J usage is TRBJ2-3, with 8 bases lining up with TRBD2. Germline-derived CDR1 and CDR2 are SGHAT and FQNNGV. This CDR3 has 15 residues. After removal of 4 bases from V and 2 bases from J, the junction contained 5 bases not matched to a gene. The CDR3 is CASSWTSYYTDTQYF. The DNA for the CDR3 is TGTGCCAGCAGCTGGACTAGCTACTACACAGATACGCAGTATTTT.

The J gene is TRBJ2-3, the V gene TRBV2; 8 bases match TRBD2. This CDR3 region has 22 residues. Germline CDR1 is SNHLY and CDR2 is FYNNEI. The V gene end was trimmed by 7 bases and the J gene end by 3 bases; junction bases not matched to a gene: 30. CDR3 nucleotides: TGTGCCAGCAAACTTGTGTTGACGGGGGGGCATTGGAGCTACAAGTTTACAGATACGCAGTATTTT. It encodes CASKLVLTGGHWSYKFTDTQYF.

This chain joins TRBV4-2 and TRBJ1-5; D is unresolved. Germline V gene data show CDR1 as LGHNA and CDR2 as YNFKEQ. V gave up 1 base and J gave up 1 base, with 17 bases separating them. The CDR3 loop spans 18 amino acids. CDR3 amino acids: CASSQVDGGGYSNQPQHF. The CDR3, as DNA: TGTGCCAGCAGCCAAGTCGACGGTGGAGGGTACAGCAATCAGCCCCAGCATTTT.

This chain uses TRBV28 with TRBJ2-7, with a tentative D call TRBD2 (6 bases). Germline V gene lookup returns CDR1 MDHEN and CDR2 SYDVKM. V was pared by 11 bases and J by 7 bases, with 18 bases between. The CDR3 contains 12 residues. The chain's CDR3 is CAVCGAEEEQYF. In DNA, the CDR3 is TGTGCCGTTTGCGGGGCAGAGGAGGAGCAGTACTTC. Using reference TRBV28 and TRBJ2-7 for the parts outside the CDR3, the full variable domain is DVKVTQSSRYLVKRTGEKVFLECVQDMDHENMFWYRQDPGLGLRLIYFSYDVKMKEKGDIPEGYSVSREKKERFSLILESASTNQTSMYLCAVCGAEEEQYFGPGTRLTVT.

The chain is built from TRBV2 and TRBJ1-1, with D possibly matching TRBD1 (6 bases). Germline-derived CDR1 and CDR2 are SNHLY and FYNNEI. The V and J ends lost 2 bases and 3 bases respectively, with 10 bases between them. This CDR3 is built from 14 residues. CDR3 loop: CASSESGVDTEAFF. The CDR3 DNA follows: TGTGCCAGCAGTGAATCAGGGGTGGACACTGAAGCTTTCTTT.

The chain employs TRBV7-3 and TRBJ2-1; possible D gene TRBD2, 5 bases. The CDR3 is made up of 16 amino acids. Germline values: CDR1 SGHTA, CDR2 FQGTGA. V was clipped by 5 bases and J by 3 bases, with 17 bases between them. The CDR3 reads CASSQKEAGIYNEQFF. The CDR3 nucleotides read TGTGCCAGCAGCCAGAAGGAGGCCGGAATCTACAATGAGCAGTTCTTC.

The rearrangement links TRBV11-2 to TRBJ2-2; D is uncertain. Germline CDR1 reads SGHAT; CDR2 reads FQNNGV. Trimming took 2 bases from V and 0 from J, leaving 7 bases between them. The CDR3 spans 15 residues. The CDR3 DNA reads TGTGCCAGCAGCTTAATAGAATCGAACACCGGGGAGCTGTTTTTT. Protein sequence: CASSLIESNTGELFF.

V gene TRBV19 combines with J gene TRBJ1-5, with D possibly matching TRBD1 (5 bases). Germline assignment: CDR1 LNHDA and CDR2 SQIVND (reference sequence). The CDR3 sequence is 16 residues long. Deletions cut 5 bases from V and 5 bases from J, with 19 bases between. The CDR3 sequence is CASSVPWGEGDQPQHF. The CDR3 coding sequence is TGTGCCAGTAGTGTTCCTTGGGGGGAGGGAGATCAGCCCCAGCATTTT.

The chain couples TRBV28 to TRBJ2-1; possible D gene TRBD2, 6 bases. The V gene's germline CDR1 is MDHEN and CDR2 SYDVKM. This CDR3 is 18 amino acids long. The V end was cut by 8 bases, the J end by 2 bases, with 25 bases between. CDR3: CASALVVAVLRPYNEQFF. The CDR3 DNA reads TGTGCCAGCGCCCTTGTGGTAGCGGTCCTACGCCCCTACAATGAGCAGTTCTTC.

As DNA, the CDR3 is TGCGCCAGCAGGCGGCAAGAGACCCAGTACTTC. Its translation: CASRRQETQYF. The rearrangement joins TRBV5-1 to TRBJ2-5; D remains unclear. Germline V gene data show CDR1 as SGHRS and CDR2 as YFSETQ. V lost 5 bases and J 2 bases, leaving 4 bases between the germline ends. CDR3 length equals 11 residues.

CDR3 sequence reads: CASSSFPGQGYEQYF. In nucleotides, the CDR3 is TGTGCCAGCAGTTCGTTTCCGGGACAGGGCTACGAGCAGTACTTC. The chain is built from TRBV28 and TRBJ2-7; 9 bases are shared with TRBD1. Germline V gene data show CDR1 as MDHEN and CDR2 as SYDVKM. J lost 3 bases, V lost 4 bases, and 7 bases had no gene match. The CDR3 runs to 15 residues.

The chain uses TRBV4-1 and TRBJ1-1, with D perhaps TRBD1 (6 bases). Trimming took 0 bases from V and 5 from J, leaving 13 bases between them. CDR1 and CDR2 from the germline V gene are MGHRA and YSYEKL. The CDR3 runs to 15 residues. CDR3 protein: CASSQEYRAGTEAFF. The CDR3 DNA sequence: TGCGCCAGCAGCCAAGAATACAGGGCGGGTACTGAAGCTTTCTTT.

This clone came up once. V usage is TRBV2 and J usage is TRBJ1-2, with 11 bases identical to TRBD1. This CDR3 spans 19 amino acids. V shed 1 base, J shed 3 bases, and the junction held 13 bases outside the gene matches. Germline loops: CDR1 SNHLY, CDR2 FYNNEI. CDR3 in amino acids: CASSEGPGQGGFWYYGYTF. The CDR3 bases are TGTGCCAGCAGTGAAGGACCGGGACAGGGGGGATTTTGGTACTATGGCTACACCTTC.

This clone turned up a few times. The rearrangement uses TRBV28 and TRBJ1-5; TRBD1 might be the D (6 bases). Trimming took 7 bases from V and 7 from J, leaving 20 bases between them. This CDR3 has 15 amino acids. The V gene's germline CDR1 is MDHEN and CDR2 SYDVKM. Here the CDR3 DNA reads TGTGCCAGCACCTACACACAAGGGGGATCCCAGCCCCAGCATTTT. Translated: CASTYTQGGSQPQHF.

This clone was detected a few times. The chain employs TRBV5-8 and TRBJ2-7; 8 bases map to TRBD2. The V segment lost 3 bases and the J segment 0 bases; nucleotides outside the gene matches: 5. Per germline, CDR1 SGHTS and CDR2 YDEGEE. This CDR3 is built from 15 residues. This CDR3 reads CASSSPSGSSYEQYF. The CDR3 DNA is TGTGCCAGCAGCTCCCCCAGCGGGAGCTCCTACGAGCAGTACTTC.

This chain uses TRBV5-6 with TRBJ2-7, with 7 bases that match TRBD2. Trimming cost V 4 bases and J 3 bases; bases outside gene matches: 4. The CDR3 runs 13 residues. In germline, CDR1 is SGHDT, CDR2 YYEEEE. The CDR3 DNA is TGTGCCAGCAGCCTGACTAGCTACTACGAGCAGTACTTC. Amino acids: CASSLTSYYEQYF.

V and J are TRBV6-1 and TRBJ1-6; 7 bases align to TRBD1. Germline CDR1 MNHNS, CDR2 SASEGT. The CDR3 sequence is 16 residues long. Unmatched junction bases numbered 10, after V lost 4 bases and J lost 7 bases. As DNA, the CDR3 is TGTGCCAGCAGTGCAGGGACAGCCCAGTTCAATTCACCCCTCCACTTT. Its protein product is CASSAGTAQFNSPLHF.

This chain connects TRBV7-9 to TRBJ2-3; a possible D gene is TRBD2 (5 bases). Germline V lookup: CDR1 SEHNR, CDR2 FQNEAQ (reference sequence). This CDR3 has 14 amino acids. Trimming took off 5 bases at V and 1 base at J, with 10 bases between the two ends. The CDR3 is CASSTAVGTDTQYF. CDR3 nucleotides: TGTGCCAGCAGCACAGCGGTTGGCACAGATACGCAGTATTTT.

The chain uses TRBV7-9 and TRBJ2-3; 8 bases fit TRBD2. V lost 7 bases and J lost 4; bases outside the gene matches: 10. The CDR3 is made up of 15 amino acids. The V gene's germline CDR1 is SEHNR and CDR2 FQNEAQ (reference sequence). CDR3: CASTPVSGRPDTQYF. Here the CDR3 DNA reads TGTGCCAGCACCCCCGTCAGCGGGAGACCAGATACGCAGTATTTT.

This sequence joins TRBV28 and TRBJ1-4; D is perhaps TRBD1 (5 bases). This CDR3 contains 14 residues. Trimming left V 9 bases short and J 0 bases short, with 11 bases between. Germline CDR1 reads MDHEN; CDR2 reads SYDVKM. In nucleotides, the CDR3 is TGTGCCAGTCAGCAGGGCGCAACTAATGAAAAACTGTTTTTT. This translates into CASQQGATNEKLFF.

The chain couples TRBV27 to TRBJ2-1; D gene uncertain. CDR1 is MNHEY and CDR2 is SMNVEV in the germline V gene (reference sequence). This CDR3 has 14 amino acids. Between the trimmed V and J ends, which lost 6 bases and 3 bases, there was a span of 12 bases. The CDR3 DNA follows: TGTGCCAGCAGGACACCTACGAGCTACAATGAGCAGTTCTTC. It encodes CASRTPTSYNEQFF.